The source of this T cell receptor (beta chain) is a study of beta chain features in type 1 diabetes (dated by TCRdb to 2017 to 2018). Regarding the research as a whole: No differences in mean age, gender distribution, total cell number or subset yield were found between patients and healthy donors. In the study, TCRB repertoires of sorted circulating CD4+ T cell subsets from recently diagnosed type 1 diabetes patients were compared with those of matched healthy donors. A total of roughly 99,000,000 sorted cells were examined across all samples, and the number of cells per subset was strongly correlated with RNA yield. Regulatory and stem cell-like memory subsets were isolated from only 8 patients and roughly 8 healthy donors, whereas naive and central memory subsets came from all 30 or so donors. On the study overall, not on this receptor specifically: At VDJ recombination sites, type 1 diabetes patients had fewer insertions and more deleted nucleotides, which implies abnormalities in thymic rearrangement. PCR may preferentially amplify shorter templates, but because patient and control samples were amplified and corrected together, any resulting skew would affect both groups equally. Naive, central memory and regulatory TCRB repertoires appeared to be more alike among patients than among healthy donors. Sequencing cDNA rather than genomic DNA could over-represent highly expressing activated cells, although activation and CD3 levels did not differ between groups. Only small numbers of individuals were included in the HLA sub-analyses, which left unresolved whether HLA type had any influence on TCRB rearrangement. A moderate but significant shortening of TCRB CDR3 length was observed in type 1 diabetes patients in all four CD4+ subsets.

To note about this clone: It lacks a known antigen. Per-nucleotide qualities are absent, and no much larger clonotype sits a single base away.

The High Capacity cDNA Reverse Transcription Kit was used to reverse transcribe all of the isolated RNA, meaning that expressed TCRB transcripts were what got sequenced. Naive, central memory and regulatory T cell samples underwent deep immunoSEQ sequencing, averaging roughly 3.5 million total reads per sample. Sorted cells were lysed in RLT buffer, and RNA was extracted using DNase-treated RNeasy Micro or Mini kits according to cell number. To prevent cross-contamination, every cell subset was processed on its own, while patient and healthy donor samples were processed together. Using the immunoSEQ multiplex PCR, TCRB sequences were amplified from cDNA into 87-bp fragments spanning the CDR3 region. Sequencing of the amplicons was done on the Illumina HiSeq platform. Turning to the authors' computational methods: PCR bias was computationally corrected using synthetic template baselines, reads within Hamming distance 2 were collapsed, and singletons that could not be merged were discarded. Reads were aligned against IMGT so that V, D and J genes, CDR3 length and insertions or deletions at six rearrangement sites could be assigned. Within each subset, clonotype counts were normalized to sorted cell number, after which true diversity and Gini coefficients were computed with the tcR R package. The overlap coefficient, calculated on TCRB nucleotide sequences, was used to quantify repertoire sharing. Out-of-frame TCRB sequences from naive cells were analyzed to stand in for the pre-selection repertoire. The clones in this table, taken by TCRdb from immuneACCESS, are in-frame only. Not every clone is retained; where verified, under half of the shortfall comes from an unresolved V gene, and the cause of the rest is unknown. D and trimming come from the DNA, and the V and J calls and clone size come from that table. Within this sample are approximately 250,000 clones, with 9.5% to 13% of them counted one time only. The top ten clonotypes cover approximately 0.015% of the sample.

Inclusive of the bounding cysteine and phenylalanine, the CDR3 is 16 residues long. Here the CDR3 DNA is all that survives: 48 bases in frame from base 1. Based on the germline V gene, the CDR1 and CDR2 sequences are LGHNA and YNFKEQ. At the junction V is shortened by 1 base and J by 2 bases, with 12 bases in between. From each donor, a single peripheral blood sample of 100 to 150 mL on average was drawn into heparinised tubes. A BD FACSAria II was used to sort naive, central memory, regulatory and stem cell-like memory CD4+ T cells with a panel that included CD45RO, CCR7, CD25, CD127, CD95 and CD27. A purity above 98% was achieved for all sorted populations. Right away, PBMCs were isolated by Lymphoprep density gradient centrifugation and were stained directly, with no culture step. Samples were stained and sorted in pairs, with one healthy donor and one patient per experiment, so that batch effects were minimized.

Material: naive CD4+ T cells from blood. According to the study, the label for this sample's cell subset or site signals: true naive CD4+ T cells. Recombination connected TRBV4-2 to TRBJ2-1; tentative D gene TRBD2, with 5 bases matching. The receptor was derived from a man aged 25 to 40 with type 1 diabetes. The nucleotide sequence reads as follows: TGTGCCAGCAGCCAAGCGGCGGGCGGAACCTACAATGAGCAGTTCTTC. Translation gives CASSQAAGGTYNEQFF.